This T cell receptor beta chain was retrieved from a study of T cell responses to AZD1222 COVID-19 vaccine. Study findings and constraints: Clonal diversity may have been underestimated, and the donors were mostly white British, with more females than males.

Clones were sequenced by immunoSEQ multiplex PCR, and TCRdb holds only the in-frame ones, with some missing. The sample shows about 100,000 clones, over 75% of them seen only once. There are 12 residues in the CDR3. The ends were cut back, 5 bases at V and 8 bases at J, with 9 bases in the middle. Germline-derived CDR1 and CDR2 are SEHNR and FQNEAQ (reference sequence). As regards this clone: Its target is unknown.

This TCR derives from an adult in good health. The V gene is TRBV7-9, the J gene TRBJ2-2; no clear D. The sequences come from peripheral blood, collected on day 0 of AZD1222 vaccination. The chain's CDR3 is CASSPLSGELFF. Written as DNA, the CDR3 is TGTGCCAGCAGCCCCCTCTCAGGGGAGCTGTTTTTT.